Shown below are 5 T cell receptor beta chains from a single sample sequenced in a study of blood T cell repertoires in COVID-19. Profiling relied on immunoSEQ multiplex PCR, and the TCRdb table lists in-frame clones only, not all of them. The profile shows about 120,000 clones, 60% to 85% of them singletons. Material: peripheral blood. The receptors derive from a man in his 70s with acute or convalescent COVID-19.

The chain combines TRBV6-2 or TRBV6-3 with TRBJ1-6; perhaps TRBD1 as D (6 bases). CDR3 length: 16 amino acids. Trimming left V 4 bases short and J 1 base short, with 11 bases between. The V gene's germline CDR1 is MNHEY and CDR2 SVGEGT. The DNA of the CDR3 is TGTGCCAGCAGTTCCGGACAGTTATCCTATAATTCACCCCTCCACTTT. Encoded protein: CASSSGQLSYNSPLHF.

This clone was seen a few times. This chain links TRBV3-1 (or the pseudogene TRBV3-2) with TRBJ1-1, with D perhaps TRBD1 (6 bases). Per germline, CDR1 LGHDT and CDR2 YNNKEL (reference sequence). This CDR3 has 18 amino acids. V lost 0 bases and J 1 base, leaving 18 bases between the germline ends. This CDR3 reads CASSQDPPGQFSNTEAFF. As DNA, the CDR3 is TGTGCCAGCAGCCAAGATCCCCCCGGACAGTTTTCGAACACTGAAGCTTTCTTT.

This clone qualifies as medium-sized. The chain combines TRBV27 with TRBJ1-4, with TRBD1 matching 7 bases. Germline V gene data show CDR1 as MNHEY and CDR2 as SMNVEV (reference sequence). V shed 5 bases, J shed 4 bases, and the junction held 7 bases outside the gene matches. CDR3 length: 15 residues. The CDR3 is CASSETGKGNEKLFF. DNA for the CDR3: TGTGCCAGCAGTGAGACAGGGAAGGGTAATGAAAAACTGTTTTTT. Complete variable domain (other parts from reference TRBV27 and TRBJ1-4): EAQVTQNPRYLITVTGKKLTVTCSQNMNHEYMSWYRQDPGLGLRQIYYSMNVEVTDKGDVPEGYKVSRKEKRNFPLILESPSPNQTSLYFCASSETGKGNEKLFFGSGTQLSVL.

About this clone itself: At one of its ends the junction is not consistent with the germline gene, which may arise from a read error. The genes are TRBV27 and TRBJ2-7; 8 bases are shared with TRBD1. Germline loops: CDR1 MNHEY, CDR2 SMNVEV (reference sequence). The CDR3 spans 12 residues. CDR3 nucleotides: TGTGCCAGCAGTTTTATCGGACAGGGTCTCCACTTC. Protein product: CASSFIGQGLHF.

The V and J genes are TRBV6-5 and TRBJ1-1; D may be TRBD1 (5 bases). V was shortened by 5 bases and J by 10 bases, with 11 bases between the two germline ends. Germline V gives CDR1 MNHEY, CDR2 SVGAGI. CDR3 length: 11 residues. This CDR3 is CASSHQGPAFF. The DNA of the CDR3 is TGTGCCAGCAGTCACCAGGGTCCAGCTTTCTTT.